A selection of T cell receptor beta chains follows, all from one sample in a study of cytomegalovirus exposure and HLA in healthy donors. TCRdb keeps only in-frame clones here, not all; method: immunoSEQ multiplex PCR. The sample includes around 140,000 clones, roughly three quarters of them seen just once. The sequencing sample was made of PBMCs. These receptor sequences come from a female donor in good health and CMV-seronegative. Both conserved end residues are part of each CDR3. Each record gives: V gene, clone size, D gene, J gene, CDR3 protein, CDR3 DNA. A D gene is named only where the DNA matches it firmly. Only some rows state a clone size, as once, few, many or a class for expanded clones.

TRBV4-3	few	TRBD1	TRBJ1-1	CASSIGQGFTEAFF	TGCGCCAGCAGCATCGGACAGGGCTTCACTGAAGCTTTCTTT
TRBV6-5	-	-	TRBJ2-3	CASSNRRPSTDTQYF	TGTGCCAGCAGTAACAGACGGCCTAGCACAGATACGCAGTATTTT
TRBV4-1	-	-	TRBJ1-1	CASGGRGPEAFF	TGCGCCAGCGGGGGGAGGGGTCCTGAAGCTTTCTTT
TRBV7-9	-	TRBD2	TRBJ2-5	CSSSLAGGVGVETQYF	TGTTCCAGCAGCTTAGCGGGTGGAGTCGGGGTAGAGACCCAGTACTTC
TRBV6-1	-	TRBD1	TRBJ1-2	CASSGRTGGFYGYTF	TGTGCCAGCAGTGGAAGGACAGGGGGCTTCTATGGCTACACCTTC
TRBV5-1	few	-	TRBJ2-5	CASSLGPTDTPGETQYF	TGCGCCAGCAGCTTGGGCCCAACAGACACCCCAGGGGAGACCCAGTACTTC
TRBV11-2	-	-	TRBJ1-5	CASSFGGTNQPQHF	TGTGCCAGCAGCTTCGGAGGGACCAATCAGCCCCAGCATTTT
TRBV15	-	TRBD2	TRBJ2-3	CATSRGTSGGTDTQYF	TGTGCCACCAGCAGAGGGACTAGCGGGGGCACAGATACGCAGTATTTT
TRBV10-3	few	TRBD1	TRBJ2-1	CASRDRDVDEQFF	TGTGCCTCCCGGGACAGGGATGTCGATGAGCAGTTCTTC
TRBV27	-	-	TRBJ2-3	CASSLGTSGTDTQYF	TGTGCCAGCAGTCTCGGGACTTCGGGCACAGATACGCAGTATTTT
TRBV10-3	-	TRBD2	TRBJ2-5	CAISDGRLAGKQETQYF	TGTGCCATCAGTGACGGGAGACTAGCGGGAAAGCAAGAGACCCAGTACTTC
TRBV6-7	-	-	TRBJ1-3	CASSYSGYTIYF	TGTGCCAGCAGTTACTCGGGCTACACCATATATTTT
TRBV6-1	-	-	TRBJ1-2	CASSGGQIYGYTF	TGTGCCAGCAGTGGGGGACAAATCTATGGCTACACCTTC
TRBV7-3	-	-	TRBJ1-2	CASSLSQGYGYTF	TGTGCCAGCAGCTTATCGCAGGGCTATGGCTACACCTTC
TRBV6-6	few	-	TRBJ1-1	CASTWRGTEAFF	TGTGCCAGCACCTGGCGGGGCACTGAAGCTTTCTTT
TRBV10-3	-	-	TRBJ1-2	CAISDNRVPNYGYTF	TGTGCCATCAGTGATAACAGGGTACCCAACTATGGCTACACCTTC
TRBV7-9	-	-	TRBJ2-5	CASSEGVPRETQYF	TGTGCCAGCAGTGAGGGGGTTCCTAGAGAGACCCAGTACTTC
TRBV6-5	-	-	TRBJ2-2	CASSNMQGTGELFF	TGTGCCAGCAGTAACATGCAGGGGACCGGGGAGCTGTTTTTT
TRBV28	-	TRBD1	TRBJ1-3	CASSLSQGAYGNTIYF	TGTGCCAGCAGTTTATCCCAGGGGGCATATGGAAACACCATATATTTT
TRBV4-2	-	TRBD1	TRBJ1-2	CASSQEVSGTGDGYTF	TGTGCCAGTAGCCAAGAAGTTTCTGGGACAGGGGATGGCTACACCTTC
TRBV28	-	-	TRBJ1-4	CASSSQGPITNEKLFF	TGTGCCAGCAGTTCCCAGGGGCCCATAACTAATGAAAAACTGTTTTTT
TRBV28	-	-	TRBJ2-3	CASSLGGLSTDTQYF	TGTGCCAGCAGTTTAGGAGGCCTTAGCACAGATACGCAGTATTTT
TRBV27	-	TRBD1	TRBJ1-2	CASAISTGRGYTF	TGTGCCAGCGCAATATCGACAGGGCGGGGCTACACCTTC
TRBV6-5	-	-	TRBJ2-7	CASSYSGGRNEQYF	TGTGCCAGCAGTTACTCGGGAGGTCGCAACGAGCAGTACTTC
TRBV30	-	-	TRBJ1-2	CAWSPRGDSGYTF	TGTGCCTGGAGCCCCCGGGGAGATAGTGGCTACACCTTC
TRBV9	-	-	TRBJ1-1	CASSVVGSTEAFF	TGTGCCAGCAGCGTAGTCGGGTCCACTGAAGCTTTCTTT
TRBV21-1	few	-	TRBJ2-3	CASSNSRDCTDTQYF	TGTGCCAGCAGCAATAGCAGGGATTGCACAGATACGCAGTATTTT
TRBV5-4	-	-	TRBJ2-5	CASSLKTPKETQYF	TGTGCCAGCAGCTTGAAAACTCCCAAAGAGACCCAGTACTTC
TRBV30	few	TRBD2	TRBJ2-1	CAWSLAGGPYNEQFF	TGTGCCTGGAGTTTAGCGGGAGGGCCCTACAATGAGCAGTTCTTC